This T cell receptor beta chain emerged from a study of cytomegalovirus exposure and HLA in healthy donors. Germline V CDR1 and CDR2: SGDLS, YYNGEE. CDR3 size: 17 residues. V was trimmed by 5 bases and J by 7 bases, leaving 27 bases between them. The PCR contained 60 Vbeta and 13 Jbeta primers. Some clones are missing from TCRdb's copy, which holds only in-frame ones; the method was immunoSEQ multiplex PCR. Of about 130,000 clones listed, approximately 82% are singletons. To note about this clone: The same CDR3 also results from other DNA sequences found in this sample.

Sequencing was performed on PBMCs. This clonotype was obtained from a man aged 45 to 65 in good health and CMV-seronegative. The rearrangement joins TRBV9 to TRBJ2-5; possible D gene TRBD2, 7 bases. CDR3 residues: CASSLSGGAGPRVTQYF. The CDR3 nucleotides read TGTGCCAGCAGTCTCAGTGGGGGGGCCGGGCCCCGGGTGACCCAGTACTTC.